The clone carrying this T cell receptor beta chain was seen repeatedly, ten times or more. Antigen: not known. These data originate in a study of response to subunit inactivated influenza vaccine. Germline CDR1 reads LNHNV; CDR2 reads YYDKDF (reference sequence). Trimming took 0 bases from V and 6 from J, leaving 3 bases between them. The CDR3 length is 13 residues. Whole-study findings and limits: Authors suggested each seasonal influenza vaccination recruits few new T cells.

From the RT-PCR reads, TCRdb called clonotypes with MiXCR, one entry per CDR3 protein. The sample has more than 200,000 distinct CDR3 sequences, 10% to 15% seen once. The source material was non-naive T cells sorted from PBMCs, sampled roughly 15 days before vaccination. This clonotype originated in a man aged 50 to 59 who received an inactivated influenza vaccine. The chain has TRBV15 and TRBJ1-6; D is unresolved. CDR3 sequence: CATSRDVNSPLHF. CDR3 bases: TGTGCCACCAGCAGAGACGTTAATTCACCCCTCCACTTT.